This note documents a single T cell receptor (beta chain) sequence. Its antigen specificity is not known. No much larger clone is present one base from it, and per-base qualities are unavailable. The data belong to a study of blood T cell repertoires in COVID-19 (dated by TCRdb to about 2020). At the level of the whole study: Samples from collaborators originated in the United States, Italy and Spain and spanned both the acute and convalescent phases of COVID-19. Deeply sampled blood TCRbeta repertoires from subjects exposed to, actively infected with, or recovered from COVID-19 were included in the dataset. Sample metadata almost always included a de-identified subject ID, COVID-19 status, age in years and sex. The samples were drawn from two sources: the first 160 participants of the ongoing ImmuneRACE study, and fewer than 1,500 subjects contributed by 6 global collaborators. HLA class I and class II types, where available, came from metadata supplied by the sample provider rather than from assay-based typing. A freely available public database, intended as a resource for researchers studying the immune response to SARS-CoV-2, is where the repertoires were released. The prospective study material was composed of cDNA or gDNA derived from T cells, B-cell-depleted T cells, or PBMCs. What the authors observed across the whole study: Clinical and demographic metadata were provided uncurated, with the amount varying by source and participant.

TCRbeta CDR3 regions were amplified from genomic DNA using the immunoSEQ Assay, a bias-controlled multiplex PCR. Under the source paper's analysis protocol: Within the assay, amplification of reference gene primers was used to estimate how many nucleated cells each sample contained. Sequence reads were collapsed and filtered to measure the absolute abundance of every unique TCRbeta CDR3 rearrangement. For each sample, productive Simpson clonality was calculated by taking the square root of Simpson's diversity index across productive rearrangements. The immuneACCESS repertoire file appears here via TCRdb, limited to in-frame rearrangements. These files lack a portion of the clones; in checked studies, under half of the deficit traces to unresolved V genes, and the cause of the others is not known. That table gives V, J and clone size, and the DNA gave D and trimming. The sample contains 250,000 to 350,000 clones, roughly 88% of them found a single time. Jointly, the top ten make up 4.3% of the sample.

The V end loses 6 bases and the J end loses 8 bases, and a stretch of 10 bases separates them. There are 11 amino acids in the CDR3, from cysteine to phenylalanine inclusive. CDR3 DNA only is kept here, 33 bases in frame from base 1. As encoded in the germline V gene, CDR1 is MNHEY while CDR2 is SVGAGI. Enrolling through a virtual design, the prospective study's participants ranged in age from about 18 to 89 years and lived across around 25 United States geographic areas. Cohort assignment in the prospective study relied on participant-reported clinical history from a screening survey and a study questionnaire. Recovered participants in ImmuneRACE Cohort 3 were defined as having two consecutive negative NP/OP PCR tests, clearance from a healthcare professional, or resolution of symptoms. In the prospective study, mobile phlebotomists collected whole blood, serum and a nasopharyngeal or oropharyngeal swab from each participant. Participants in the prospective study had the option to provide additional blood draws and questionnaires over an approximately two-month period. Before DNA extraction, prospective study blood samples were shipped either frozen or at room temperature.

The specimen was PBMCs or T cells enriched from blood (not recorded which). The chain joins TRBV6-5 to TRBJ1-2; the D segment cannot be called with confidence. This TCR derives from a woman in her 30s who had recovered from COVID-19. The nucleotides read TGTGCCAGCAGCCACAATGCCGGCTACACCTTC. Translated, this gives CASSHNAGYTF.